The next 21 T cell receptor beta chains were all read from a single sample in a study of shared clonotypes between healthy human individuals (dated by TCRdb to 2019 to 2021). Libraries were constructed by the immunoSEQ multiplex PCR assay. TCRdb re-hosts the immuneACCESS table, in-frame sequences only. Its copies lack some clones; in the studies checked, an unresolved V gene accounts for under half of them, and the cause for the rest is not known. Present in this sample are hundreds of thousands of clones, roughly 96% of which were seen just once. Together, the top ten hold around 0.11% of the sample. CD8 naive samples were obtained by positive selection for CCR7 among CD45RO-negative cells, yielding a CD45RA+CCR7+ population from which TemRA cells were excluded. Sequencing was carried out using naive CD8+ T cells sorted from blood. The cell subset or site label corresponds to: CD45RA+CCR7+. These receptors came from a woman aged 25-40 years in good health.

The chain uses TRBV4-2 and TRBJ2-5, with D perhaps matching TRBD1 (6 bases). The J call is doubtful: the DNA matches TRBJ2-7 better. The CDR3 length is 15 residues. CDR1 and CDR2 from the germline V gene are LGHNA and YNFKEQ. CDR3 DNA: TGTGCCAGCAGCCAAGAAAGCAGAGGGGGCTACGAGCAGTACTTC. Translation gives CASSQESRGGYEQYF.

V gene TRBV28 combines with J gene TRBJ1-4; perhaps TRBD1 as D (5 bases). Trimming took 5 bases from V and 8 from J, leaving 24 bases between them. This CDR3 contains 17 residues. Germline CDR1 reads MDHEN; CDR2 reads SYDVKM. CDR3 amino acids: CASSTPREGWGEEKLFF. The CDR3 DNA follows: TGTGCCAGCAGTACGCCTCGAGAGGGATGGGGCGAGGAAAAACTGTTTTTT.

The rearrangement uses TRBV27 and TRBJ2-7; D uncertain. This CDR3 is built from 16 residues. Germline CDR1 and CDR2: MNHEY and SMNVEV (reference sequence). V shed 5 bases and J shed 4 bases, with 21 bases lying between them. CDR3 nucleotide sequence: TGTGCCAGCAGTCCCTCGACCGGCCCCACTGATTACGAGCAGTACTTC. Amino acids: CASSPSTGPTDYEQYF.

The chain uses TRBV2 and TRBJ2-5; 8 bases match TRBD2. J was trimmed by 0 bases and V by 7 bases; bases with no gene match: 16. Germline-derived CDR1 and CDR2 are SNHLY and FYNNEI. The CDR3 runs to 18 residues. This chain's CDR3 is CASTHPSGRVPYQETQYF. The DNA of the CDR3 is TGTGCCAGCACGCACCCTAGCGGGCGGGTACCGTACCAAGAGACCCAGTACTTC.

The rearrangement uses TRBV11-2 and TRBJ2-7; 11 bases are a match to TRBD2. Germline trimming cut 5 bases from V and 3 bases from J; bases unmatched to any gene: 9. Germline values: CDR1 SGHAT, CDR2 FQNNGV. This CDR3 has 16 amino acids. The CDR3 DNA is TGTGCCAGCAGCCCAGGGGGACTAGCGGTAGGCTACGAGCAGTACTTC. Amino acid sequence: CASSPGGLAVGYEQYF.

The chain joins TRBV2 to TRBJ2-5; no clear D. Germline V gene data show CDR1 as SNHLY and CDR2 as FYNNEI. CDR3 length: 13 residues. V was shortened by 6 bases and J by 2 bases, with 10 bases between the two germline ends. The CDR3 loop is CASRSAAQETQYF. DNA for the CDR3: TGTGCCAGCAGGTCGGCAGCTCAAGAGACCCAGTACTTC.

The V gene is TRBV7-9, the J gene TRBJ1-1, with no clear D. The germline gives CDR1 SEHNR, CDR2 FQNEAQ (reference sequence). This CDR3 comprises 11 residues. The V and J ends lost 3 bases and 7 bases respectively, with 6 bases between them. The CDR3 DNA reads TGTGCCAGCAGCTTCGGGTTTGAAGCTTTCTTT. Its protein is CASSFGFEAFF.

V is TRBV28 and J is TRBJ2-7; 10 bases are shared with TRBD2. Germline V gene data show CDR1 as MDHEN and CDR2 as SYDVKM. Trimming took 6 bases from V and 6 from J; bases not matched to a gene: 5. The CDR3 length is 13 residues. The DNA for the CDR3 is TGTGCCAGCAGGTTAGCGGGAGGCCGCGAGCAGTACTTC. Its protein is CASRLAGGREQYF.

The sample holds one count of this clone. The chain recombines TRBV11-2 with TRBJ2-7; TRBD1 matches at 9 bases. This CDR3 spans 15 amino acids. Germline trimming cut 4 bases from V and 5 bases from J; bases unmatched to any gene: 9. CDR1 and CDR2 (germline): SGHAT, FQNNGV. CDR3 loop: CASSSRDRVVNEQYF. CDR3 nucleotides: TGTGCCAGCAGCTCCCGGGACAGGGTAGTCAACGAGCAGTACTTC.

The chain links TRBV27 to TRBJ1-1; D is ambiguous. Trimming took 0 bases from V and 2 from J, leaving 7 bases between them. The V gene's germline CDR1 is MNHEY and CDR2 SMNVEV (reference sequence). There are 14 residues in the CDR3. The CDR3 sequence is CASSLSGSNTEAFF. The CDR3 DNA follows: TGTGCCAGCAGTTTATCAGGTAGCAACACTGAAGCTTTCTTT.

This clone has a single count. The chain joins TRBV6-5 to TRBJ2-7; no clear D gene. V was shortened by 0 bases and J by 3 bases, with 12 bases between the two germline ends. The CDR3 contains 15 residues. Germline loops: CDR1 MNHEY, CDR2 SVGAGI. CDR3 coding DNA: TGTGCCAGCAGTTACTCGTCCGGATTCGACTACGAGCAGTACTTC. This sequence encodes CASSYSSGFDYEQYF.

The chain has TRBV28 and TRBJ2-7; D is uncertain. There are 12 residues in the CDR3. Trimming shortened V by 3 bases and J by 5 bases, and 8 bases separated the two germline ends. Germline V gene sequence: CDR1 MDHEN, CDR2 SYDVKM. The CDR3 DNA reads as TGTGCCAGCAGTTTTATAGCCGACGAGCAGTACTTC. It codes for CASSFIADEQYF.

V and J are TRBV13 and TRBJ2-2; 13 bases match TRBD2. Germline values: CDR1 PRHDT, CDR2 FYEKMQ (reference sequence). This CDR3 has 16 amino acids. Trimming at V came to 4 bases and at J to 4 bases, leaving 3 bases not matched to a gene. This CDR3 is CASSYGLAGATGELFF. For the CDR3, the DNA is TGTGCCAGCAGCTACGGACTAGCGGGAGCCACCGGGGAGCTGTTTTTT.

The CDR3 here is CASSLDGSGELFF. CDR3 DNA: TGTGCCAGCAGCTTAGATGGTTCCGGGGAGCTGTTTTTT. V and J are TRBV7-6 and TRBJ2-2, with unresolved D. Trimming removed 1 base from V and 6 bases from J, with 6 bases in between. In germline, CDR1 is SGHVS, CDR2 FNYEAQ. The length of the CDR3 is 13 residues.

This sequence joins TRBV12-5 and TRBJ1-5; maybe TRBD1 (5 bases). Germline V gene lookup returns CDR1 LGHNT and CDR2 FRNRAP. Trimming left V 6 bases short and J 2 bases short, with 11 bases between. CDR3 length: 14 residues. The CDR3 coding sequence is TGTGCTAGTGGCCTAGGGACTGGCAATCAGCCCCAGCATTTT. Translation: CASGLGTGNQPQHF.

This chain links TRBV29-1 with TRBJ1-2, with D unresolved. The V and J ends lost 6 bases and 4 bases respectively, with 18 bases between them. Germline V CDR1 and CDR2: SQVTM, ANQGSEA. This CDR3 contains 14 residues. The CDR3 nucleotides are TGCAGCGTGGGAGGAGACGGCTTAGGCTATGGCTACACCTTC. It codes for CSVGGDGLGYGYTF.

The rearrangement joins TRBV30 to TRBJ2-3; no clear D. The germline V and J ends were trimmed by 0 bases and 6 bases, with 13 bases remaining between them. Germline V gene data show CDR1 as GTSNPN and CDR2 as SVGIG (reference sequence). The CDR3 is made up of 14 amino acids. CDR3 loop: CAWSVVPLEDTQYF. In DNA form, the CDR3 reads TGTGCCTGGAGTGTAGTCCCCCTAGAGGATACGCAGTATTTT.

The genes are TRBV5-4 and TRBJ1-5; D ambiguous. With 0 bases removed from V and 4 bases from J, the gap between germline ends came to 8 bases. Germline CDR1 SGHNT, CDR2 YYREEE (reference sequence). This CDR3 region has 14 residues. CDR3 protein: CASSLAGGNQPQHF. The CDR3 DNA reads as TGTGCCAGCAGCTTGGCCGGAGGTAATCAGCCCCAGCATTTT.

As concerns this clone: Mismatch with germline at one junction end may stem from a read error. The chain has TRBV7-8 and TRBJ2-1, with a tentative D call TRBD2 (5 bases). Germline CDR1 and CDR2: SGHVS and FQNEAQ. There are 15 residues in the CDR3. CDR3 DNA sequence: TGTGCCAGCAACGCCGAAGGGAGTGGGTACACTGAGCAGTTCTTC. Its translation: CASNAEGSGYTEQFF.

The chain employs TRBV29-1 and TRBJ2-7; 10 bases are shared with TRBD2. J lost 6 bases, V lost 4 bases, and 6 bases had no gene match. The CDR3 sequence is 13 residues long. Germline values: CDR1 SQVTM, CDR2 ANQGSEA. The CDR3 spells CSVGPSGSAEQYF. CDR3 nucleotide sequence: TGCAGCGTTGGACCTAGCGGGAGCGCCGAGCAGTACTTC.

The V gene is TRBV27, the J gene TRBJ1-1; possible D gene TRBD1, 6 bases. In germline, CDR1 is MNHEY, CDR2 SMNVEV (reference sequence). The CDR3 consists of 11 residues. Between the trimmed V and J ends, which lost 3 bases and 11 bases, there was a span of 10 bases. The CDR3 nucleotides read TGTGCCAGCAGTTTCGCGGGGGCGGCTTTCTTT. Translation: CASSFAGAAFF.